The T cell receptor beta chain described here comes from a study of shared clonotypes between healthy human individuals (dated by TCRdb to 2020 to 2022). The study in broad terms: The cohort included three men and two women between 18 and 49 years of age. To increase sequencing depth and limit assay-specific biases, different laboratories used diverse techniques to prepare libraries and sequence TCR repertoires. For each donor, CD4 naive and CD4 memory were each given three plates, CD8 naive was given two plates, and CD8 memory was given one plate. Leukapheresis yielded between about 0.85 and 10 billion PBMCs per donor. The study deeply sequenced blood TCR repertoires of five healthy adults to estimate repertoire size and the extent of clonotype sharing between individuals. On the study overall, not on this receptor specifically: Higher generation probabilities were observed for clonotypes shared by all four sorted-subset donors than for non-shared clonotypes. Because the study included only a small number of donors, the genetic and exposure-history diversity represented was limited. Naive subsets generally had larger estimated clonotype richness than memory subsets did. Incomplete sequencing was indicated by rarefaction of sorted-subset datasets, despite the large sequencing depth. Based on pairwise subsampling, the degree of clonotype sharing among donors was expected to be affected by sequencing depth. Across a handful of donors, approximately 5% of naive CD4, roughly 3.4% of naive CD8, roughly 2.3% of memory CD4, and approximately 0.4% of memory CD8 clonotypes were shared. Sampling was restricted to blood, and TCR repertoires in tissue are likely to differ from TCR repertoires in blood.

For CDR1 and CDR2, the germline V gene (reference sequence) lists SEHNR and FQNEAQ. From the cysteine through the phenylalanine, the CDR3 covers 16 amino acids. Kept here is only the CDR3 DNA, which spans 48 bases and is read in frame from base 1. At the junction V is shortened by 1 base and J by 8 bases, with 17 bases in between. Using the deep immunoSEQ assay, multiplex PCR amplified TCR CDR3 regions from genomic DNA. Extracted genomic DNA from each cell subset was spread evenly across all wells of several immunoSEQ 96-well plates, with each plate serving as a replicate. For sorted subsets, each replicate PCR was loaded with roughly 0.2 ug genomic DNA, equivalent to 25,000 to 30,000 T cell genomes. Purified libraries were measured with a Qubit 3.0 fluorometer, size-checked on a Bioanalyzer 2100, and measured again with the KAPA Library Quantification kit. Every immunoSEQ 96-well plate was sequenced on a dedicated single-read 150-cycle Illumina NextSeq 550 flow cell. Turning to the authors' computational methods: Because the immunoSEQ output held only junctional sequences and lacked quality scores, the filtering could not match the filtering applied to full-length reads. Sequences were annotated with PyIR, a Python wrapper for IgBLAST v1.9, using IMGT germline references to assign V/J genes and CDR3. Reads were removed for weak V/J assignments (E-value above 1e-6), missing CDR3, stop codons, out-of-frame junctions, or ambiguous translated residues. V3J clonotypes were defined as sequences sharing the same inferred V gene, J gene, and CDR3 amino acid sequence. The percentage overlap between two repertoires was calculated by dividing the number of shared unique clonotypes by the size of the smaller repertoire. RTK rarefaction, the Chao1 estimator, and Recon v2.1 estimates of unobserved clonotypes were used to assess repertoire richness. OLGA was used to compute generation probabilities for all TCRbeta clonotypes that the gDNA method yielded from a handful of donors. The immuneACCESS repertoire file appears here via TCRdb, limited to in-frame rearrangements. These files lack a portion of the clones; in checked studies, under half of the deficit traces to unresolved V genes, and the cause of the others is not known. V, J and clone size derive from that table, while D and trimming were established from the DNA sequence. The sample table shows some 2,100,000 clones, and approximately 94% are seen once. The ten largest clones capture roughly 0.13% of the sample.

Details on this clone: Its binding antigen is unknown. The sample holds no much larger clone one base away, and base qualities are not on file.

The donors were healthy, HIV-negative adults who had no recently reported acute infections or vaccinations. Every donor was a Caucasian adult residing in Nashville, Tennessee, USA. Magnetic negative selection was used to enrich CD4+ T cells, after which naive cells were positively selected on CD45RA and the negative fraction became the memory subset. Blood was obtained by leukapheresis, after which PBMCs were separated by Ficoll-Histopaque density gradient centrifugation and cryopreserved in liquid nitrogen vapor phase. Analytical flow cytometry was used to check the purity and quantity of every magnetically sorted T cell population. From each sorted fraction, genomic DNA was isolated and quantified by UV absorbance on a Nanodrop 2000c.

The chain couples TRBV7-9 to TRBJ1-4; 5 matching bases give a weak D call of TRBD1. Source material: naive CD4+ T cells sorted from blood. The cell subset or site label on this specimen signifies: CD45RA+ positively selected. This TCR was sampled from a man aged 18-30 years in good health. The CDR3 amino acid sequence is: CASSLGSGTLGEKLFF. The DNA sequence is TGTGCCAGCAGCTTAGGATCGGGGACCTTAGGGGAAAAACTGTTTTTT.